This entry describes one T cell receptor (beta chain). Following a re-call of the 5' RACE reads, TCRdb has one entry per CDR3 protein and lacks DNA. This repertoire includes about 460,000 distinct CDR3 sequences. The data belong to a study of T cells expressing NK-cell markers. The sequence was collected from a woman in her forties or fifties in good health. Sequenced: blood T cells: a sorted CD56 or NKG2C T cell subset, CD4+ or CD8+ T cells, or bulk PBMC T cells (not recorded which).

The CDR3 is CASSQGEAIQETQYF. The chain has TRBV4-2 and TRBJ2-5. The germline CDR1 and CDR2 sequences are LGHNA and YNFKEQ. This CDR3 comprises 15 residues.